The entry below describes one TCR beta chain. Its specificity is not known. This record belongs to a study of shared clonotypes between healthy human individuals. Study information: CD4 naive and memory got three plates each, CD8 naive two, CD8 memory one.

The study's findings and limits: Among donors, sharing of clonotypes was expected to be affected by sequencing depth. Inspection by rarefaction showed sorted-subset sequencing to be incomplete despite large depth.

Investigators divided CD4+ cells into CD45RA+ naive and CD45RA-negative memory subsets. Clones were read by immunoSEQ multiplex PCR, and TCRdb kept only the in-frame ones, dropping some. The sample yields about 2.4 million clones, over 85% seen once. The CDR3 loop spans 15 amino acids. Trimming took 0 bases from V and 5 from J, leaving 12 bases between them. Germline loops: CDR1 SGDLS, CDR2 YYNGEE. This sequence originates from a man between 18 and 35 years old in good health. Some clones in this sample may be carry-over from other donors' samples. The V call is TRBV9, the J call TRBJ2-1; D is undetermined. The source material was naive CD4+ T cells from PBMCs. As for subset: CD45RA+ positively selected. This CDR3 is CASSVDLTLNNEQFF. The CDR3 DNA reads as TGTGCCAGCAGCGTAGATCTCACCCTGAACAATGAGCAGTTCTTC.